This T cell receptor beta chain was documented in a study of blood T cell repertoires in COVID-19. Background on the study: From the United States, Italy and Spain came samples of acute and convalescent COVID-19. In each case, the material was cDNA or gDNA derived from T cells, B-cell-depleted T cells, or PBMCs.

V lost 0 bases and J 8 bases, leaving 8 bases between the germline ends. The germline CDR1 and CDR2 sequences are SGHTA and FQGNSA. The CDR3 totals 13 residues. Each participant's cohort was designated according to participant-reported clinical history. In the study's own analysis: Amplifying reference gene primers gave estimates of nucleated cell counts. The assay was immunoSEQ multiplex PCR, and TCRdb's table has in-frame clones only and misses some. D and trimming come from the DNA, and the V and J calls and clone size come from that table. Among more than 250,000 clones listed, 88% were seen once.

The J gene is TRBJ1-5, the V gene TRBV7-2; D is possibly TRBD1 (5 bases). This TCR was recovered from a woman aged 40 to 50 with acute COVID-19. Sequencing used PBMCs or T cells enriched from blood (not recorded which). The CDR3 is CASSLARGEPQHF. The CDR3 DNA reads as TGTGCCAGCAGCTTAGCGCGGGGGGAGCCCCAGCATTTT.